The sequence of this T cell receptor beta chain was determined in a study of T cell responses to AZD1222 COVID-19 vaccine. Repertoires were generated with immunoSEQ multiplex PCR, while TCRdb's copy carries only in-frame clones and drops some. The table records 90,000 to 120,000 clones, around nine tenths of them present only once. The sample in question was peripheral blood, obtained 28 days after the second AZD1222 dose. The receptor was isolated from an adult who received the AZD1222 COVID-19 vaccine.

The CDR3 loop is CASTPQGNQPQHF. CDR3 nucleotide sequence: TGTGCCAGTACCCCACAGGGTAATCAGCCCCAGCATTTT. The V call is TRBV19, the J call TRBJ1-5; tentatively, D is TRBD1 (6 bases). The CDR3 has 13 residues. V shed 7 bases and J shed 4 bases, with 11 bases lying between them. Germline V lookup: CDR1 LNHDA, CDR2 SQIVND (reference sequence).